What follows are 2 T cell receptor beta chains derived from one specimen sequenced in a study of blood T cell repertoires in COVID-19. Profiled with immunoSEQ multiplex PCR; TCRdb holds only in-frame clones, not every one. The sample holds under 300,000 clones; 88% are singletons and the top ten take 2% to 2.5%. The sequenced sample consisted of PBMCs or T cells enriched from blood (not recorded which). All receptors derive from a woman between 55 and 75 years old in a cohort exposed to, infected with or recovered from COVID-19 (not recorded which).

V usage is TRBV28 and J usage is TRBJ2-1; no clear D gene. The germline V gene has CDR1 MDHEN and CDR2 SYDVKM. The CDR3 totals 15 residues. V was pared by 4 bases and J by 5 bases, with 15 bases between. The CDR3 sequence: CASSSLVFDDNEQFF. CDR3 nucleotide sequence: TGTGCCAGCAGTTCGCTAGTTTTCGACGACAATGAGCAGTTCTTC.

This clone was picked up a small number of times. The chain employs TRBV7-2 and TRBJ1-6, with D maybe TRBD1 (6 bases). CDR1 is SGHTA and CDR2 is FQGNSA in the germline V gene. V lost 5 bases and J 15 bases, leaving 14 bases between the germline ends. This CDR3 comprises 12 residues. CDR3 coding DNA: TGTGCCAGCAGCCGTAGGACAGCCGGCCTCCACTTT. Translating gives CASSRRTAGLHF. Supplemented by reference TRBV7-2 and TRBJ1-6, the full variable domain reads GAGVSQSPSNKVTEKGKDVELRCDPISGHTALYWYRQSLGQGLEFLIYFQGNSAPDKSGLPSDRFSAERTGGSVSTLTIQRTQQEDSAVYLCASSRRTAGLHFGNGTRLTVT.